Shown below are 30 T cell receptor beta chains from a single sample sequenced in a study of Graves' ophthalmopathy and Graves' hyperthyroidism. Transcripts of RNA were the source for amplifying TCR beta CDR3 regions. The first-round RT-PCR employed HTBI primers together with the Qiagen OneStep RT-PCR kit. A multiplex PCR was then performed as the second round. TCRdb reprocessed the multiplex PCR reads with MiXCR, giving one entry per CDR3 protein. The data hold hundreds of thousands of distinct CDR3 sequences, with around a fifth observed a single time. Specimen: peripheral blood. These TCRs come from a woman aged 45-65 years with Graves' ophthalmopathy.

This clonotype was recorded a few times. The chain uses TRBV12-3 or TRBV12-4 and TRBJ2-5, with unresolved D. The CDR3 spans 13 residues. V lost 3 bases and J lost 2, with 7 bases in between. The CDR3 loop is CASSFTQQETQYF. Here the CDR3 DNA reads TGTGCCAGCAGTTTTACCCAGCAAGAGACCCAGTACTTC.

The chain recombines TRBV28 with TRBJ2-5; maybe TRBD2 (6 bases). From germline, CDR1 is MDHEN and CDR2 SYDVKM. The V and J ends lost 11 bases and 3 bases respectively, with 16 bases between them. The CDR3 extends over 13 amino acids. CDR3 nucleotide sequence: TGTGCCGTCTCTAGAGGAGGGGAAGAGACCCAGTACTTC. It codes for CAVSRGGEETQYF.

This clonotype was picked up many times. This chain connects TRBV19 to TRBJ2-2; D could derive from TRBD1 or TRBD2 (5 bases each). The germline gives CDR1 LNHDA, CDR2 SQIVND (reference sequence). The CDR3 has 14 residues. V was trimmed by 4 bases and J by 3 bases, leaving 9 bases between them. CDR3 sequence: CASSNSGHTGELFF. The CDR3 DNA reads TGTGCCAGTAGTAACTCGGGACACACCGGGGAGCTGTTTTTT.

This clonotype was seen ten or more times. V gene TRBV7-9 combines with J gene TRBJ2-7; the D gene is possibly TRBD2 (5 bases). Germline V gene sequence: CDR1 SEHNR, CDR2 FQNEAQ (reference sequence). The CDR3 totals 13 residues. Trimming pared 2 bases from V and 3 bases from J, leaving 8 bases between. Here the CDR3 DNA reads TGTGCCAGCAGCTTACCCGGACTCTACGAGCAGTACTTC. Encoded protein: CASSLPGLYEQYF.

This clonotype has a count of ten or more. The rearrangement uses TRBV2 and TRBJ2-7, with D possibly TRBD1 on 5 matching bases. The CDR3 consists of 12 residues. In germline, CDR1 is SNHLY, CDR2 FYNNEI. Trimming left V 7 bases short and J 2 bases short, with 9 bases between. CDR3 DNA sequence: TGTGCCAGCACTCAAGGGGCCTACGAGCAGTACTTC. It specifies CASTQGAYEQYF.

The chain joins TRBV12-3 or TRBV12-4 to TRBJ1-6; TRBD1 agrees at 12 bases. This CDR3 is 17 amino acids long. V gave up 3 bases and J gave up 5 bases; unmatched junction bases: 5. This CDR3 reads CASSFVGTGGNNSPLHF. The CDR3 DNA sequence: TGTGCCAGCAGTTTTGTGGGGACAGGGGGCAATAATTCACCCCTCCACTTT.

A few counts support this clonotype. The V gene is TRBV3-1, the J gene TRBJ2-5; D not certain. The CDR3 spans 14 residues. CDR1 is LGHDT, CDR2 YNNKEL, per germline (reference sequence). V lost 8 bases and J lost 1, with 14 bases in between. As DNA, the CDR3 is TGTGCCAGCGCACTTCGGGCGAGCCAAGAGACCCAGTACTTC. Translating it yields CASALRASQETQYF.

The CDR3 is CASSPQAKGTEAFF. Written as DNA, the CDR3 is TGTGCCAGCAGCCCCCAGGCCAAGGGGACTGAAGCTTTCTTT. This chain uses TRBV6-1 with TRBJ1-1, with TRBD1 as a possible D gene (5 bases). This CDR3 is 14 amino acids long. Trimming took 6 bases from V and 5 from J, leaving 16 bases between them. The V gene's germline CDR1 is MNHNS and CDR2 SASEGT.

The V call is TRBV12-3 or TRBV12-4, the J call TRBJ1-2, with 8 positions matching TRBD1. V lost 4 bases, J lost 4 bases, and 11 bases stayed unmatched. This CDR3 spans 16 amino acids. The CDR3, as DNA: TGTGCCAGCAGTTACTCAGACAGGGGTTTAGGCTATGGCTACACCTTC. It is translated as CASSYSDRGLGYGYTF.

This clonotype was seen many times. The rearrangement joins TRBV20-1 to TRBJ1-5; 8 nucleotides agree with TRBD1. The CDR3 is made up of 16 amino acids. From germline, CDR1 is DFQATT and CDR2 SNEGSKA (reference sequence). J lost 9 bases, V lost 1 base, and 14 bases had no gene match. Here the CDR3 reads CSARASSQDRVPPQHF. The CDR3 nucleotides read TGCAGTGCTAGAGCGTCAAGCCAGGACAGGGTCCCGCCCCAGCATTTT.

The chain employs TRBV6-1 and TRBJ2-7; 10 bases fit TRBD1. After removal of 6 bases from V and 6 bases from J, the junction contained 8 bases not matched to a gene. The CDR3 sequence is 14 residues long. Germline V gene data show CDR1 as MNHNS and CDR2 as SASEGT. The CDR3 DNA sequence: TGTGCCAGCAGAGGACAGGGGGTAGATGGCGAGCAGTACTTC. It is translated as CASRGQGVDGEQYF.

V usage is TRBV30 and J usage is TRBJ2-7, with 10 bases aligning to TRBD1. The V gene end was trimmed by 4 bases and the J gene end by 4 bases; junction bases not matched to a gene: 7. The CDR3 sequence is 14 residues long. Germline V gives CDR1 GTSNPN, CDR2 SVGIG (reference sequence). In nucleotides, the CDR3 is TGTGCCTGGACCCGGGACAGGGGTATGTACGAGCAGTACTTC. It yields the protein CAWTRDRGMYEQYF.

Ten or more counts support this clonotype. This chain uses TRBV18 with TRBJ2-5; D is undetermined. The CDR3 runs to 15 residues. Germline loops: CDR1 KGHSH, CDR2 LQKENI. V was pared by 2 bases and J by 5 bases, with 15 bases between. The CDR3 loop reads CASSPAFSTSETQYF. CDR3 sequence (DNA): TGTGCCAGCTCACCAGCGTTCTCGACAAGTGAGACCCAGTACTTC. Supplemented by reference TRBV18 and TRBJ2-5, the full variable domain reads NAGVMQNPRHLVRRRGQEARLRCSPMKGHSHVYWYRQLPEEGLKFMVYLQKENIIDESGMPKERFSAEFPKEGPSILRIQQVVRGDSAAYFCASSPAFSTSETQYFGPGTRLLVL.

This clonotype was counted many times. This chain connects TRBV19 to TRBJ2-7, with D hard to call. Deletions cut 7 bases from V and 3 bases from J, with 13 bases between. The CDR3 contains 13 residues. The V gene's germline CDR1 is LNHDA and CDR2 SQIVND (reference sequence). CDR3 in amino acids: CASKATMDYEQYF. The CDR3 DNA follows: TGTGCCAGTAAAGCCACCATGGACTACGAGCAGTACTTC.

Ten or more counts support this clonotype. The CDR3 DNA sequence: TGTGCCAGCAGTAGACAGGGGAACGAACTTAACTATGGCTACACCTTC. This translates into CASSRQGNELNYGYTF. The chain is built from TRBV2 and TRBJ1-2, with 8 positions matching TRBD1. Germline-derived CDR1 and CDR2 are SNHLY and FYNNEI. The CDR3 runs to 16 residues. V lost 5 bases to trimming and J lost 1 base; unmatched junction nucleotides: 9.

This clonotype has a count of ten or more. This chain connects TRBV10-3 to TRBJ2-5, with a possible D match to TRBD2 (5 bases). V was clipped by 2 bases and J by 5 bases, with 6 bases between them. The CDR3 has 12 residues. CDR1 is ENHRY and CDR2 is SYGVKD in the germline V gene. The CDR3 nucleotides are TGTGCCATCAGTGAGGAGCGGGAGACCCAGTACTTC. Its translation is CAISEERETQYF.

This CDR3 is CASSEDNEQYF. The CDR3, as DNA: TGTGCCAGTAGTGAGGACAACGAGCAGTACTTC. This chain links TRBV19 with TRBJ2-7; tentatively, D is TRBD1 (5 bases). The CDR3 length is 11 residues. The germline CDR1 and CDR2 sequences are LNHDA and SQIVND (reference sequence). The V end lost 5 bases, the J end lost 5 bases, and 7 bases lay between the germline ends.

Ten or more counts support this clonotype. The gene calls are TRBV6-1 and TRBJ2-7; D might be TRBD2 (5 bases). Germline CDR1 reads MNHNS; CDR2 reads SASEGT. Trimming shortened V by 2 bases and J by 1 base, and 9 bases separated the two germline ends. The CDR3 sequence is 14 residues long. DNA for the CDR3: TGTGCCAGCAGTGAAAGGACTGAATCCTACGAGCAGTACTTC. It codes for CASSERTESYEQYF.

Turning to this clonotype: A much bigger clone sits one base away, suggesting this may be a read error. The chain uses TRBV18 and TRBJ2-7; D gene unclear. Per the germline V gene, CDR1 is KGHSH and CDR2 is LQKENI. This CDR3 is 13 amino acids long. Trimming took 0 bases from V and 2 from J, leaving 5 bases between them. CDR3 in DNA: TGTGCCAGCTCACCACCAAGCCCCTACGAGCAGTACTTC. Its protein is CASSPPSPYEQYF.

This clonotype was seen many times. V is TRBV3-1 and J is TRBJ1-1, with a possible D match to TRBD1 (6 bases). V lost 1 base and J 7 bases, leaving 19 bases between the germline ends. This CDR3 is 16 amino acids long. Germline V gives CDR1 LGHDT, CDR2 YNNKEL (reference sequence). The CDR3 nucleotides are TGTGCCAGCAGCCAAGCCCCCGCCAGGGGCGGCGGTGAAGCTTTCTTT. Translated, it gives CASSQAPARGGGEAFF. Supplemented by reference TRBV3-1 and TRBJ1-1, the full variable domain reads DTAVSQTPKYLVTQMGNDKSIKCEQNLGHDTMYWYKQDSKKFLKIMFSYNNKELIINETVPNRFSPKSPDKAHLNLHINSLELGDSAVYFCASSQAPARGGGEAFFGQGTRLTVV.

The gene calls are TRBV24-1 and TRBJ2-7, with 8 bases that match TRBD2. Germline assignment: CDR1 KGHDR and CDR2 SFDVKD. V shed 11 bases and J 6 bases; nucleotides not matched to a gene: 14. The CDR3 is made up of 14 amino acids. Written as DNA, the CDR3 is TGTGCCAGCACCACTCCGGGACTAGGAGGCGAGCAGTACTTC. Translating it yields CASTTPGLGGEQYF.

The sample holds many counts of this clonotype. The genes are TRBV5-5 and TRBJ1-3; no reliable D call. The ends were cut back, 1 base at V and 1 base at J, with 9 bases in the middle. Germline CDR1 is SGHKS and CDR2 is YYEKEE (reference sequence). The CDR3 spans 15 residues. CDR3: CASSLQPDSGNTIYF. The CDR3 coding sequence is TGTGCCAGCAGCTTGCAGCCAGATTCTGGAAACACCATATATTTT.

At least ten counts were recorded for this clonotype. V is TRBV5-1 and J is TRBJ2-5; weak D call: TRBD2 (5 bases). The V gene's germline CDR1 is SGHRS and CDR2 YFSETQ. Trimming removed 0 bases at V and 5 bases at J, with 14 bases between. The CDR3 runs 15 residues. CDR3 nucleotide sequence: TGCGCCAGCAGCTTGGATGCCAGGAGGAGGGAGACCCAGTACTTC. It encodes CASSLDARRRETQYF.

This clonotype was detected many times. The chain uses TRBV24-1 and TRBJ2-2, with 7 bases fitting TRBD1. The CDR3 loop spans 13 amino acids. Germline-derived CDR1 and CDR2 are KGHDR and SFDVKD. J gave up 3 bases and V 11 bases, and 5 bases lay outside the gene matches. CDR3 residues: CAIRDSHTGELFF. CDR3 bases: TGTGCCATAAGGGACAGCCACACCGGGGAGCTGTTTTTT.

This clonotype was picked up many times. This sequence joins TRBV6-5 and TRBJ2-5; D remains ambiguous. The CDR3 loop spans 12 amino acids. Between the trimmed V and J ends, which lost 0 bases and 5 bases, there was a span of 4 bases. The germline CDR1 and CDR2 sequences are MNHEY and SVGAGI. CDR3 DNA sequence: TGTGCCAGCAGTTACTCCCCGGAGACCCAGTACTTC. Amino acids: CASSYSPETQYF.

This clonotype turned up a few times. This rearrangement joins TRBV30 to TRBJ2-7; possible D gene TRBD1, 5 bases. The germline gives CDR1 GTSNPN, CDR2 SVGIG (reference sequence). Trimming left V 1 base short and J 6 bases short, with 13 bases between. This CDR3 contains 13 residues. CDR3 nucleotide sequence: TGTGCCTGGAGTGGGGGCTTAGGGCGCGAGCAGTACTTC. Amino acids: CAWSGGLGREQYF.

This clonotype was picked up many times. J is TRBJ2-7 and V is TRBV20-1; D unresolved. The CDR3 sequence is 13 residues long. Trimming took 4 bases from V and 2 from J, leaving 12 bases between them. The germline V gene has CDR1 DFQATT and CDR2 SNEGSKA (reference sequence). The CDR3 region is CSATPFGAYEQYF. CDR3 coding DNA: TGCAGTGCTACACCGTTTGGGGCCTACGAGCAGTACTTC.

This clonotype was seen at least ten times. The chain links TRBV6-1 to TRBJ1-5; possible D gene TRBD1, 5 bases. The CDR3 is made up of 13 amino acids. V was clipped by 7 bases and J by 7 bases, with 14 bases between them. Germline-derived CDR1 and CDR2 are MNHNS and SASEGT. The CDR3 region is CASTQQAQQPQHF. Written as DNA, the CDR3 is TGTGCCAGCACCCAACAGGCCCAACAGCCCCAGCATTTT.

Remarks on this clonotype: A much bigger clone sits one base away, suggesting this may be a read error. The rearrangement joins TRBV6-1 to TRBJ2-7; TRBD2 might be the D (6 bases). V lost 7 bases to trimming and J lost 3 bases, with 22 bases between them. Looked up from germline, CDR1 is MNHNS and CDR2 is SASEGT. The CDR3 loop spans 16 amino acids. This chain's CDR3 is CASMVLIGGKDYEQYF. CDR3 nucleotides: TGTGCCAGCATGGTCCTCATAGGCGGGAAGGACTACGAGCAGTACTTC.

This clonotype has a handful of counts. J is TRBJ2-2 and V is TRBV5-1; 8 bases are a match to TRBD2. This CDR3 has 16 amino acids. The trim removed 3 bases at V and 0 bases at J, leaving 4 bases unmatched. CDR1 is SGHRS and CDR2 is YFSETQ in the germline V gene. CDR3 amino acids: CASSSLAATNTGELFF. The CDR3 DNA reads TGCGCCAGCAGCTCACTAGCGGCCACGAACACCGGGGAGCTGTTTTTT.